This T cell receptor beta chain is drawn from a study of OX40 agonist ivuxolimab in advanced cancers. Study in general: Dose-escalation patients were diagnosed with hepatocellular carcinoma, melanoma, renal cell cancer or head and neck cancer.

The CDR3 is 12 residues long. Deletions cut 6 bases from V and 10 bases from J, with 13 bases between. Germline V gene lookup returns CDR1 SGHAT and CDR2 FQNNGV. Here immunoSEQ multiplex PCR was the method, and the copy in TCRdb shows in-frame clones only, minus some. The profile shows around 13,000 clones, 84% of them singletons. The TCR originated in an adult with an advanced solid tumor such as melanoma, head and neck, liver or kidney cancer. This specimen consisted of CD4+ or CD8+ T cells sorted from blood, obtained in a trial of the OX40 agonist ivuxolimab. The chain links TRBV11-2 to TRBJ2-1, with D possibly being TRBD1 or TRBD2 (5 bases each). This CDR3 is CASRRGWMEQFF. CDR3 in DNA: TGTGCCAGCAGACGGGGCTGGATGGAGCAGTTCTTC.